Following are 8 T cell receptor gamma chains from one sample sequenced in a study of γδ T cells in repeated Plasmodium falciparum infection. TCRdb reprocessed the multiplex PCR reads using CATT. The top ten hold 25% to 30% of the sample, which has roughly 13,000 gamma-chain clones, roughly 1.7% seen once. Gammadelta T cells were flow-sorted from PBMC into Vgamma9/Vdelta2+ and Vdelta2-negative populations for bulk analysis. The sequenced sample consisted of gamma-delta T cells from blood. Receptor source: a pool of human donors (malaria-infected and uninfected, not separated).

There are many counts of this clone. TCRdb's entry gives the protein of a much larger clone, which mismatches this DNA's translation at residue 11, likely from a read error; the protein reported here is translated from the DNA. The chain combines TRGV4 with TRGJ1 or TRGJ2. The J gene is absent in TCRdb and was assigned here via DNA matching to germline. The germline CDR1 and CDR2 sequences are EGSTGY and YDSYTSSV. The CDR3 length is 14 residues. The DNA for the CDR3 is TGTGCCACCTGGGATGGGGGGGATTATTATGAGAAACTCTTT. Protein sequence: CATWDGGDYYEKLF.

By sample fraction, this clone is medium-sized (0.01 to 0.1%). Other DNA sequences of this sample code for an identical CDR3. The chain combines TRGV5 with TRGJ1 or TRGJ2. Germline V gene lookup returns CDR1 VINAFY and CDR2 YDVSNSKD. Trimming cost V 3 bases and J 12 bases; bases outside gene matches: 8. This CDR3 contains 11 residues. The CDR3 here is CATWDRATKLF. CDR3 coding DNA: TGTGCCACCTGGGACCGAGCGACGAAACTCTTT.

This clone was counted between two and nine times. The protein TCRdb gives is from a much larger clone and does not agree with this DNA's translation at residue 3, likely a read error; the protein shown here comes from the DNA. The CDR3 nucleotides read TGTGCCTCGTGGGATAGACCGCAGGATTATTATAAGAAACTCTTT. Its translation: CASWDRPQDYYKKLF. The rearrangement joins TRGV9 to TRGJ1 or TRGJ2. The J gene is absent in TCRdb and was assigned here via DNA matching to germline. The CDR3 has 15 residues. From germline, CDR1 is GITISATS and CDR2 ISYDGTV (reference sequence).

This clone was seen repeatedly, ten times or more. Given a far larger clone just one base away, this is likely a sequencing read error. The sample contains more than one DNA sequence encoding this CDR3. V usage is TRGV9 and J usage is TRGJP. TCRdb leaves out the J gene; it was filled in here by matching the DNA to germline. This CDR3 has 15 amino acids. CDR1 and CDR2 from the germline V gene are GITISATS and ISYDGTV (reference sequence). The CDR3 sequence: CALWEAGLGKKIKVF. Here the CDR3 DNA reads TGTGCCTTGTGGGAGGCGGGGCTGGGTAAAAAAATCAAGGTATTT.

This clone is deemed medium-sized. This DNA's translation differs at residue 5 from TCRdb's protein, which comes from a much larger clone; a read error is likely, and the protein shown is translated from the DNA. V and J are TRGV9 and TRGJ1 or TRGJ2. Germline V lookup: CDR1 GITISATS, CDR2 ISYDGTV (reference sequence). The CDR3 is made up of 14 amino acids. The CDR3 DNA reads TGTGCCTTGTGGAAGGTGCACCTATATTATAAGAAACTCTTT. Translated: CALWKVHLYYKKLF.

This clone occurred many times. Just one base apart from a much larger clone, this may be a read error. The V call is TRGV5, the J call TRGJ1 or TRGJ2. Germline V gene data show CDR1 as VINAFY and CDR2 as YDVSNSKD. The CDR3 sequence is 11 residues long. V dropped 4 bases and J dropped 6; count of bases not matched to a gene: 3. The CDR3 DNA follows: TGTGCCACCTGGGAAGGTTATAAGAAACTCTTT. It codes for CATWEGYKKLF.

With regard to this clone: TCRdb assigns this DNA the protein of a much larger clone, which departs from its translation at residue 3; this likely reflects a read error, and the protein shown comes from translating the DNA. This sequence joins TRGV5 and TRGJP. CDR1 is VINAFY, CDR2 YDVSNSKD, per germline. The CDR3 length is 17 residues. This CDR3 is CASWDRSGGLGKKIKVF. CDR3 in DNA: TGTGCCTCCTGGGACAGGTCGGGGGGGTTGGGCAAAAAAATCAAGGTATTT.

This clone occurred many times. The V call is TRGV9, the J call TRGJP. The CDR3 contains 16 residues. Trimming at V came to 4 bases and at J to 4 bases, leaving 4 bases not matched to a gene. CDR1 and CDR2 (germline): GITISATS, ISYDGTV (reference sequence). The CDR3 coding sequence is TGTGCCTTGTGGGAACGACAAGAGTTGGGCAAAAAAATCAAGGTATTT. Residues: CALWERQELGKKIKVF.